This entry lists 28 T cell receptor beta chains sequenced from one sample in a study of blood T cell repertoires in COVID-19. Libraries were prepared by immunoSEQ multiplex PCR; TCRdb keeps only in-frame clonotypes and omits some of them. The table lists 200,000 to 250,000 clones, approximately 86% of them singletons, with about 9.4% in the top ten. Material: PBMCs or T cells enriched from blood (not recorded which). The receptor set was obtained from a man between 18 and 35 years old with acute COVID-19.

The V call is TRBV24-1, the J call TRBJ2-3; D perhaps matches TRBD2 (5 bases). The CDR3 consists of 16 residues. The V and J ends lost 2 bases and 2 bases respectively, with 13 bases between them. Germline CDR1 KGHDR, CDR2 SFDVKD. The CDR3 sequence: CATSDSSGLATDTQYF. CDR3 bases: TGTGCCACCAGTGATTCATCGGGTCTAGCCACAGATACGCAGTATTTT.

This chain joins TRBV27 and TRBJ2-1; tentative D call: TRBD1 (6 bases). V lost 5 bases and J lost 5, with 16 bases in between. Looked up from germline, CDR1 is MNHEY and CDR2 is SMNVEV (reference sequence). The CDR3 has 15 residues. The CDR3 is CASSPTGEAHNEQFF. CDR3 sequence (DNA): TGTGCCAGCAGTCCGACAGGAGAGGCGCACAATGAGCAGTTCTTC.

The chain is built from TRBV9 and TRBJ2-2; TRBD2 matches at 7 bases. Trimming removed 0 bases from V and 1 base from J; junction bases left unmatched: 3. CDR1 SGDLS and CDR2 YYNGEE come from the germline V gene. This CDR3 region has 16 residues. CDR3 in DNA: TGTGCCAGCAGCGTAGAAGGGGAGGGGAACACCGGGGAGCTGTTTTTT. Protein product: CASSVEGEGNTGELFF.

The V gene is TRBV7-3, the J gene TRBJ2-6; 7 nucleotides match TRBD1. After removal of 1 base from V and 18 bases from J, the junction contained 9 bases not matched to a gene. This CDR3 has 13 amino acids. CDR1 SGHTA and CDR2 FQGTGA come from the germline V gene. The CDR3 coding sequence is TGTGCCAGCAGCTTAAATCACGGGACAGAAGGGACTTTC. Translation: CASSLNHGTEGTF.

The rearrangement joins TRBV28 to TRBJ2-1, with a possible D match to TRBD2 (6 bases). The length of the CDR3 is 16 residues. CDR1 and CDR2 from the germline V gene are MDHEN and SYDVKM. Between the trimmed V and J ends, which lost 5 bases and 4 bases, there was a span of 18 bases. This chain's CDR3 is CASSAPGVGLYNEQFF. CDR3 in DNA: TGTGCCAGCAGTGCCCCGGGAGTTGGATTGTACAATGAGCAGTTCTTC.

This chain connects TRBV30 to TRBJ2-5; D perhaps matches TRBD1 (5 bases). V was cut by 0 bases and J by 5 bases, with 10 bases left in between. The CDR3 covers 13 residues. Germline CDR1 GTSNPN, CDR2 SVGIG (reference sequence). This CDR3 reads CAWSVPGKETQYF. CDR3 in DNA: TGTGCCTGGAGTGTACCAGGGAAGGAGACCCAGTACTTC.

The sample holds a few counts of this clone. The chain uses TRBV11-2 and TRBJ1-6; D gene uncertain. V was cut by 2 bases and J by 7 bases, with 15 bases left in between. CDR1 and CDR2 from the germline V gene are SGHAT and FQNNGV. This CDR3 comprises 16 residues. For the CDR3, the DNA is TGTGCCAGCAGCTTATTTCCCCCCCGGGAGAATTCACCCCTCCACTTT. Protein product: CASSLFPPRENSPLHF.

This clone turned up a few times. This sequence joins TRBV28 and TRBJ1-1; no definite D call. CDR1 is MDHEN and CDR2 is SYDVKM in the germline V gene. The ends were cut back, 1 base at V and 10 bases at J, with 22 bases in the middle. There are 16 residues in the CDR3. The CDR3 region has the DNA TGTGCCAGCAGTTTATCCGCGGAATCGGGTCAACCGAGAGCTTTCTTT. Translating gives CASSLSAESGQPRAFF.

V gene TRBV28 combines with J gene TRBJ2-2; perhaps TRBD1 as D (5 bases). V lost 4 bases and J 5 bases, leaving 14 bases between the germline ends. Germline V gene data show CDR1 as MDHEN and CDR2 as SYDVKM. The CDR3 is made up of 15 amino acids. The CDR3 here is CASSWPDTPTGELFF. Here the CDR3 DNA reads TGTGCCAGCAGTTGGCCGGACACCCCAACCGGGGAGCTGTTTTTT.

The chain recombines TRBV4-2 with TRBJ2-7; TRBD2 agrees at 10 bases. The trim removed 0 bases at V and 5 bases at J, leaving 10 bases unmatched. CDR1 and CDR2 (germline): LGHNA, YNFKEQ. This CDR3 contains 17 residues. CDR3 sequence: CASSQDWSTSGSHEQYF. CDR3 in DNA: TGTGCCAGCAGCCAAGATTGGTCGACTAGCGGGTCCCACGAGCAGTACTTC.

This clone showed up just a few times. This rearrangement joins TRBV28 to TRBJ2-3; perhaps TRBD2 as D (6 bases). V lost 3 bases and J lost 2, with 18 bases in between. The germline CDR1 and CDR2 sequences are MDHEN and SYDVKM. The CDR3 loop spans 17 amino acids. The CDR3 DNA is TGTGCCAGCAGTTTTTTAGTGTGGGGCGGGACCACAGATACGCAGTATTTT. This gives the protein CASSFLVWGGTTDTQYF. Full variable domain (outside the CDR3, taken from reference TRBV28 and TRBJ2-3): DVKVTQSSRYLVKRTGEKVFLECVQDMDHENMFWYRQDPGLGLRLIYFSYDVKMKEKGDIPEGYSVSREKKERFSLILESASTNQTSMYLCASSFLVWGGTTDTQYFGPGTRLTVL.

The J gene is TRBJ2-3, the V gene TRBV28; 9 bases agree with TRBD2. The CDR3 has 18 residues. Per germline, CDR1 MDHEN and CDR2 SYDVKM. J was trimmed by 4 bases and V by 6 bases; bases with no gene match: 17. The CDR3 DNA reads TGTGCCAGCAGCCCTTTAGCGGGAGTGTCCCAGGATCCAGATACGCAGTATTTT. Encoded protein: CASSPLAGVSQDPDTQYF.

The chain couples TRBV6-5 to TRBJ1-1; TRBD1 is a possible D gene (5 bases). Trimming took 9 bases from V and 6 from J, leaving 17 bases between them. This CDR3 contains 13 residues. Germline loops: CDR1 MNHEY, CDR2 SVGAGI. CDR3 loop: CASKDKLNSEAFF. Here the CDR3 DNA reads TGTGCCAGTAAGGACAAGTTAAACTCTGAAGCTTTCTTT.

CDR3 sequence (DNA): TGTGCCAGCAGACCACAGGGGTCCGGAAACACCATATATTTT. Amino acid sequence: CASRPQGSGNTIYF. The rearrangement uses TRBV6-1 and TRBJ1-3; TRBD1 matches 7 bases. After removal of 6 bases from V and 4 bases from J, the junction contained 6 bases not matched to a gene. Germline V gene data show CDR1 as MNHNS and CDR2 as SASEGT. The CDR3 totals 14 residues.

V is TRBV5-6 and J is TRBJ2-1, with D perhaps matching TRBD2 (7 bases). The CDR3 runs to 12 residues. With 5 bases removed from V and 9 bases from J, the gap between germline ends came to 12 bases. Germline CDR1 is SGHDT and CDR2 is YYEEEE. In DNA form, the CDR3 reads TGTGCCAGCAGAGGGGGGGTTGGTGAGCAGTTCTTC. Its protein is CASRGGVGEQFF.

This chain joins TRBV9 and TRBJ2-4; the match to TRBD1 covers 7 bases. This CDR3 spans 15 amino acids. The trim removed 3 bases at V and 8 bases at J, leaving 11 bases unmatched. CDR1 SGDLS and CDR2 YYNGEE come from the germline V gene. The CDR3 region is CASSAFDRVTDIQYF. The CDR3 region has the DNA TGTGCCAGCAGCGCGTTCGACAGGGTCACGGACATTCAGTACTTC.

The chain recombines TRBV7-9 with TRBJ2-2; tentatively, D is TRBD1 (6 bases). The V and J ends lost 0 bases and 3 bases respectively, with 17 bases between them. From germline, CDR1 is SEHNR and CDR2 FQNEAQ (reference sequence). The CDR3 loop spans 18 amino acids. The CDR3 spells CASSLADSQEGHTGELFF. DNA of the CDR3: TGTGCCAGCAGCTTAGCGGACAGCCAGGAAGGGCACACCGGGGAGCTGTTTTTT. Full variable domain (remainder filled in from reference TRBV7-9 and TRBJ2-2): DTGVSQNPRHKITKRGQNVTFRCDPISEHNRLYWYRQTLGQGPEFLTYFQNEAQLEKSRLLSDRFSAERPKGSFSTLEIQRTEQGDSAMYLCASSLADSQEGHTGELFFGEGSRLTVL.

The J gene is TRBJ2-3, the V gene TRBV3-1 (or the pseudogene TRBV3-2), with 16 bases matching TRBD2. The ends lost 0 bases at V and 4 bases at J; junction bases unmatched: 10. Germline values: CDR1 LGHDT, CDR2 YNNKEL (reference sequence). The CDR3 contains 20 residues. CDR3 DNA: TGTGCCAGCAGCCAAGATTTCGGTTCGGGACTAGCGGGAGGGGCAGATACGCAGTATTTT. This gives the protein CASSQDFGSGLAGGADTQYF.

Of note for this clone: This sample includes further DNA sequences coding for the same CDR3. The chain links TRBV27 to TRBJ2-7; tentative D call: TRBD1 (5 bases). The CDR3 has 13 amino acids. The V and J ends lost 2 bases and 0 bases respectively, with 5 bases between them. CDR1 MNHEY and CDR2 SMNVEV come from the germline V gene (reference sequence). CDR3 protein: CASSLRGSYEQYF. DNA of the CDR3: TGTGCCAGCAGTTTAAGGGGCTCCTACGAGCAGTACTTC.

The chain links TRBV28 to TRBJ1-2; TRBD1 might be the D (5 bases). CDR1 is MDHEN and CDR2 is SYDVKM in the germline V gene. There are 13 residues in the CDR3. With 6 bases removed from V and 3 bases from J, the gap between germline ends came to 11 bases. The CDR3 reads CASRLGHDYGYTF. CDR3 nucleotide sequence: TGTGCCAGCAGACTCGGACACGACTATGGCTACACCTTC.

The chain recombines TRBV4-2 with TRBJ2-7; 8 bases fit TRBD1. The V gene's germline CDR1 is LGHNA and CDR2 YNFKEQ. The CDR3 has 14 residues. V was pared by 6 bases and J by 2 bases, with 6 bases of the junction left unmatched. CDR3 sequence: CASSTGQGTYEQYF. CDR3 coding DNA: TGTGCCAGCAGTACCGGACAGGGAACCTACGAGCAGTACTTC.

This chain uses TRBV18 with TRBJ2-7; D not certain. The V and J ends lost 2 bases and 5 bases respectively, with 7 bases between them. The CDR3 spans 12 residues. Germline V gene lookup returns CDR1 KGHSH and CDR2 LQKENI. The CDR3 loop is CASSPVANEQYF. The CDR3 coding sequence is TGTGCCAGCTCACCAGTGGCAAACGAGCAGTACTTC. Full variable domain (missing parts from reference TRBV18 and TRBJ2-7): NAGVMQNPRHLVRRRGQEARLRCSPMKGHSHVYWYRQLPEEGLKFMVYLQKENIIDESGMPKERFSAEFPKEGPSILRIQQVVRGDSAAYFCASSPVANEQYFGPGTRLTVT.

The chain employs TRBV5-4 and TRBJ2-1, with TRBD2 identical over 9 bases. Germline V gives CDR1 SGHNT, CDR2 YYREEE (reference sequence). Trimming cost V 2 bases and J 1 base; bases outside gene matches: 10. The CDR3 covers 18 residues. The CDR3 protein is CASSFELAGGRSYNEQFF. CDR3 nucleotides: TGTGCCAGCAGCTTCGAATTGGCGGGAGGGAGGTCCTACAATGAGCAGTTCTTC.

Here the CDR3 reads CASTLSGREQETQYF. Here the CDR3 DNA reads TGTGCCAGCACATTAAGCGGGAGAGAGCAAGAGACCCAGTACTTC. This chain connects TRBV28 to TRBJ2-5, with 8 bases that match TRBD2. Germline V gene sequence: CDR1 MDHEN, CDR2 SYDVKM. This CDR3 has 15 residues. After removal of 7 bases from V and 2 bases from J, the junction contained 9 bases not matched to a gene.

In DNA form, the CDR3 reads TGCGCCAGCAGCCAAATGGGGGGACTAGCGTCCACAGATACGCAGTATTTT. This gives the protein CASSQMGGLASTDTQYF. The rearrangement links TRBV4-3 to TRBJ2-3; 10 nucleotides align to TRBD2. The germline gives CDR1 LGHNA, CDR2 YSLEER. This CDR3 region has 17 residues. V lost 2 bases, J lost 2 bases, and 7 bases stayed unmatched.

In DNA form, the CDR3 reads TGTGCCAGCTCACCACCAGCAGGAAAGACTGAAGCTTTCTTT. Its translation: CASSPPAGKTEAFF. The chain links TRBV18 to TRBJ1-1, with D unresolved. The length of the CDR3 is 14 residues. V lost 0 bases, J lost 5 bases, and 10 bases lay in between. CDR1 and CDR2 (germline): KGHSH, LQKENI.

This rearrangement joins TRBV20-1 to TRBJ1-1; TRBD1 is a possible D gene (5 bases). There are 11 residues in the CDR3. The V and J ends lost 8 bases and 1 base respectively, with 8 bases between them. CDR1 is DFQATT, CDR2 SNEGSKA, per germline (reference sequence). The CDR3 DNA follows: TGCAGTTCCCAGGGGAACACTGAAGCTTTCTTT. Its translation: CSSQGNTEAFF.

The chain uses TRBV12-5 and TRBJ2-2, with D maybe TRBD2 (5 bases). Trimming stripped 3 bases from V and 0 bases from J, with 20 bases between. The CDR3 length is 19 residues. CDR1 is LGHNT and CDR2 is FRNRAP in the germline V gene. CDR3 residues: CASGFSGETPETNTGELFF. DNA for the CDR3: TGTGCTAGTGGTTTCAGCGGCGAAACACCTGAAACGAACACCGGGGAGCTGTTTTTT. The full variable domain, rest sourced from reference TRBV12-5 and TRBJ2-2, is DARVTQTPRHKVTEMGQEVTMRCQPILGHNTVFWYRQTMMQGLELLAYFRNRAPLDDSGMPKDRFSAEMPDATLATLKIQPSEPRDSAVYFCASGFSGETPETNTGELFFGEGSRLTVL.